The rows below give T cell receptor beta chains drawn from one sample of a study of CD8 T cells in Susac syndrome. TCRdb processed the immunoSEQ multiplex PCR reads anew with MiXCR; each CDR3 protein has one entry. The table shows approximately 220,000 distinct CDR3 sequences, with about 93% occurring only once. What was sequenced was CD8+ T cells from PBMCs. The receptor source for this set is a human donor with multiple sclerosis. The CDR3 runs from the conserved cysteine through the conserved F or W. A D gene is named only where the DNA matches it firmly. Clone size is not always given. Where it is, it says once, few, many or a class for expanded clones.

NA	NA	TRBV9	TRBJ2-7	CASSKGGTRAYEQYF	TGTGCCAGCAGTAAAGGGGGGACGCGGGCCTACGAGCAGTACTTC
NA	once	TRBV7-9	TRBJ1-4	CASSLRAANEKLFF	TGTGCCAGCAGCTTAAGGGCTGCTAATGAAAAACTGTTTTTT
NA	NA	TRBV7-9	TRBJ2-5	CASSLPPATGGQQETQYF	TGTGCCAGCAGCTTGCCGCCGGCGACCGGGGGCCAACAAGAGACCCAGTACTTC
NA	NA	TRBV15	TRBJ2-1	CATSTNSEHPYNEQFF	TGTGCCACCAGCACGAACTCGGAGCACCCCTACAATGAGCAGTTCTTC
NA	NA	TRBV7-8	TRBJ1-1	CATQPVVGGTEAFF	TGTGCCACCCAGCCCGTGGTGGGGGGCACTGAAGCTTTCTTT
NA	NA	TRBV24-1	TRBJ2-5	CATSDFTGTETQYF	TGTGCCACCAGTGATTTTACCGGGACAGAGACCCAGTACTTC
NA	once	TRBV7-8	TRBJ2-5	CASSLVPSETQYF	TGTGCCAGCAGCTTAGTCCCGTCAGAGACCCAGTACTTC
TRBD2	NA	TRBV7-9	TRBJ2-3	CATQPGGGTDTQYF	TGTGCCACCCAGCCGGGGGGTGGGACAGATACGCAGTATTTT
NA	NA	TRBV2	TRBJ2-7	CASSARDTRPLSYEQYF	TGTGCCAGCAGCGCCCGGGACACCCGACCCCTCTCCTACGAGCAGTACTTC
NA	NA	TRBV5-6	TRBJ2-7	CASSLNGVTYEQYF	TGTGCCAGCAGCTTGAACGGGGTCACCTACGAGCAGTACTTC
TRBD1	once	TRBV28	TRBJ2-7	CASTPLTGNAYEQYF	TGTGCCAGCACCCCACTGACAGGGAATGCCTACGAGCAGTACTTC
NA	NA	TRBV3-1	TRBJ1-2	CASSLGGTSYGYTF	TGTGCCAGCAGCCTAGGCGGGACCAGCTATGGCTACACCTTC
NA	once	TRBV6-4	TRBJ2-3	CASSDSRTTSTDTQYF	TGTGCCAGCAGTGACTCCCGTACCACTAGCACAGATACGCAGTATTTT
NA	NA	TRBV30	TRBJ2-5	CAWSVKRTGYGETQYF	TGTGCCTGGAGTGTAAAGCGCACAGGGTATGGAGAGACCCAGTACTTC
NA	NA	TRBV20-1	TRBJ2-7	CSANEDSEQYF	TGCAGTGCCAATGAGGACTCCGAGCAGTACTTC
NA	NA	TRBV7-2	TRBJ2-1	CASSLELMGASSYNEQFF	TGTGCCAGCAGCTTAGAGCTGATGGGAGCCTCCTCCTACAATGAGCAGTTCTTC
NA	once	TRBV30	TRBJ1-1	CAWSGTEAFF	TGTGCCTGGAGTGGCACTGAAGCTTTCTTT
TRBD2	once	TRBV13	TRBJ2-4	CASSHGLAEIEGIQYF	TGTGCCAGCAGCCACGGACTAGCGGAGATTGAGGGTATTCAGTACTTC
NA	NA	TRBV3-1	TRBJ1-2	CASSQAFPGLYGYTF	TGTGCCAGCAGCCAAGCTTTTCCAGGCTTGTATGGCTACACCTTC
TRBD2	NA	TRBV4-3	TRBJ2-7	CASSQALAGGYEQYF	TGCGCCAGCAGCCAAGCCCTAGCGGGAGGTTACGAGCAGTACTTC
NA	NA	TRBV30	TRBJ2-5	CAWSVLGETQYF	TGTGCCTGGAGTGTATTGGGGGAGACCCAGTACTTC
TRBD2	NA	TRBV24-1	TRBJ2-1	CATSDSAGDEQFF	TGTGCCACCAGTGATTCGGCGGGAGACGAGCAGTTCTTC
TRBD2	NA	TRBV6-2/TRBV6-3	TRBJ2-1	CASRRLAGGSTEQFF	TGTGCCAGCAGAAGACTAGCGGGAGGCAGTACTGAGCAGTTCTTC
NA	NA	TRBV6-5	TRBJ2-3	CASSQGSATDTQYF	TGTGCCAGCAGTCAAGGGTCGGCCACAGATACGCAGTATTTT
TRBD2	NA	TRBV12-3/TRBV12-4	TRBJ2-3	CASSSLAGEDTQYF	TGTGCCAGCAGTTCCCTAGCGGGAGAAGATACGCAGTATTTT
TRBD1	NA	TRBV5-1	TRBJ1-2	CASRSSDRGLNYGYTF	TGCGCCAGCAGATCTTCAGACAGGGGACTGAACTATGGCTACACCTTC
NA	NA	TRBV4-2	TRBJ2-2	CASSQATSQPGELFF	TGTGCCAGCAGCCAGGCGACTAGTCAGCCCGGGGAGCTGTTTTTT
NA	once	TRBV5-4	TRBJ2-4	CASSGGQAKNIQYF	TGTGCCAGCAGCGGCGGACAGGCCAAAAACATTCAGTACTTC
NA	NA	TRBV14	TRBJ1-2	CASSQVPGSNYGYTF	TGTGCCAGCAGCCAAGTTCCTGGGTCTAACTATGGCTACACCTTC
NA	NA	TRBV7-6	TRBJ2-1	CASSLAQGEYGRDEQFF	TGTGCCAGCAGCTTAGCCCAGGGCGAATATGGTAGGGATGAGCAGTTCTTC
TRBD2	once	TRBV11-2	TRBJ2-7	CASSPSTSGAYEQYF	TGTGCCAGCAGCCCCTCCACTAGCGGGGCCTACGAGCAGTACTTC
TRBD2	NA	TRBV2	TRBJ2-2	CASRDRTSGGLANTGELFF	TGTGCCAGCAGGGACCGGACTAGCGGGGGACTAGCGAACACCGGGGAGCTGTTTTTT
NA	NA	TRBV5-6	TRBJ2-7	CASSLGFAGAYSYEQYF	TGTGCCAGCAGCCTGGGTTTCGCGGGGGCATACTCCTACGAGCAGTACTTC
NA	once	TRBV30	TRBJ1-2	CAWRGMGGRMGYYGYTF	TGTGCCTGGAGGGGCATGGGCGGACGGATGGGATACTATGGCTACACCTTC
NA	NA	TRBV12-3/TRBV12-4	TRBJ2-1	CASSSGGNEQFF	TGTGCCAGCAGTTCCGGAGGGAATGAGCAGTTCTTC
NA	NA	TRBV4-1	TRBJ2-3	CASSQIATADTQYF	TGCGCCAGCAGCCAAATAGCCACGGCAGATACGCAGTATTTT
TRBD2	NA	TRBV6-5	TRBJ2-1	CASSYSTDGRRGVF	TGTGCCAGCAGTTACTCGACGGACGGGCGCCGGGGGGTCTTC
TRBD1	NA	TRBV5-1	TRBJ2-7	CASSWTGPYEQYF	TGCGCCAGCAGCTGGACAGGGCCCTACGAGCAGTACTTC
TRBD2	once	TRBV12-3/TRBV12-4	TRBJ2-7	CASSPGLAGGPYEQYF	TGTGCCAGCAGTCCTGGATTAGCGGGGGGGCCGTACGAGCAGTACTTC
NA	NA	TRBV20-1	TRBJ2-7	CSASLGRITYEQYF	TGCAGTGCGAGCCTTGGCAGAATAACCTACGAGCAGTACTTC
NA	NA	TRBV7-6	TRBJ2-6	CASSPGGPGANVLTF	TGTGCCAGCAGCCCCGGGGGGCCGGGGGCCAACGTCCTGACTTTC
TRBD1	NA	TRBV4-3	TRBJ2-2	CASSYGQGVTGELFF	TGCGCCAGCAGCTACGGACAGGGCGTCACCGGGGAGCTGTTTTTT